The TCR beta chain described here comes from a study of CD8+CD57+ T cells in acquired aplastic anemia. About the study: On average, sorted CD4+ and CD8+ cells gave roughly 3 ug of DNA. The study, taken as a whole, reports: Comparison of patients with controls identified 25 to 30 shared CD8+ CDR3 sequences.

V lost 5 bases to trimming and J lost 13 bases; unmatched junction nucleotides: 15. The germline gives CDR1 SNHLY, CDR2 FYNNEI. CDR3 length equals 15 residues. Genomic DNA constituted the template upon which TCR beta VDJ and CDR3 profiling was performed. MiXCR, run by TCRdb on the reads, gives a single entry per CDR3 protein. The sample records around 430,000 distinct CDR3 sequences, more than 25% being singletons. Comments on this clonotype: As yet, its antigen is unknown.

Those patients picked for sequencing had displayed CD8+CD57+ cell expansion on flow cytometry. Patient blood was sampled before any therapy had been received. The sequence came from a human donor with aplastic anemia. The V gene is TRBV2, the J gene TRBJ2-1; 9 positions match TRBD2. Sequenced sample: sorted CD4+, CD8+, or CD8+CD57+ T cells (not recorded which) from PBMCs. Here the CDR3 DNA reads TGTGCCAGCAGTAGGCTGACTAGCGGACCCGGTAGTCAGTTCTTC. It is translated as CASSRLTSGPGSQFF.